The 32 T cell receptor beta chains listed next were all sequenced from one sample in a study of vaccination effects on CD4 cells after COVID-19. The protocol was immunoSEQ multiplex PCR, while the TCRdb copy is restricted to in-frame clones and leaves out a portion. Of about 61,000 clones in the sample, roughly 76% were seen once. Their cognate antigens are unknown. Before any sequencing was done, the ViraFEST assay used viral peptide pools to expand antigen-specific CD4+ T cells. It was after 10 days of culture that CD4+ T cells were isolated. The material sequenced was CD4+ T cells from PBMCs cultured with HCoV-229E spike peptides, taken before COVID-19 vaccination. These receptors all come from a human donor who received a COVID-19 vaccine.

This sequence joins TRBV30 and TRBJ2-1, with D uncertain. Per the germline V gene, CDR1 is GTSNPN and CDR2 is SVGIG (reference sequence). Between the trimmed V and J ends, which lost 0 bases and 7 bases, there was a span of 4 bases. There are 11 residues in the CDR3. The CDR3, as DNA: TGTGCCTGGAGTGTAGTGAATGAGCAGTTCTTC. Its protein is CAWSVVNEQFF.

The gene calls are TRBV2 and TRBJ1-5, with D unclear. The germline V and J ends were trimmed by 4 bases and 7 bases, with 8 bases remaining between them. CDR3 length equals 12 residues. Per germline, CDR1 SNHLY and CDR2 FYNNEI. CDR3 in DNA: TGTGCCAGCAGTGGCCCCCGGCAGCCCCAGCATTTT. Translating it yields CASSGPRQPQHF. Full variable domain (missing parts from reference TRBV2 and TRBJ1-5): EPEVTQTPSHQVTQMGQEVILRCVPISNHLYFYWYRQILGQKVEFLVSFYNNEISEKSEIFDDQFSVERPDGSNFTLKIRSTKLEDSAMYFCASSGPRQPQHFGDGTRLSIL.

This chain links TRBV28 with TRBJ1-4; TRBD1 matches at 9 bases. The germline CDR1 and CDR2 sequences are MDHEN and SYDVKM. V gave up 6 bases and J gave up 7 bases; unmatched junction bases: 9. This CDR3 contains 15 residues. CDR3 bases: TGTGCCAGCAGGGCGTACAGGGGGCTAGGTGAAAAACTGTTTTTT. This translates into CASRAYRGLGEKLFF.

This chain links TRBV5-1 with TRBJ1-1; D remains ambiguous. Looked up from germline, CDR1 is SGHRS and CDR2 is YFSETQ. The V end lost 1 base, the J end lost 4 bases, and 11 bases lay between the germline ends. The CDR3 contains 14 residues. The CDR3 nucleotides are TGCGCCAGCAGCTTGTCGGGCTCAGGCACTGAAGCTTTCTTT. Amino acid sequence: CASSLSGSGTEAFF.

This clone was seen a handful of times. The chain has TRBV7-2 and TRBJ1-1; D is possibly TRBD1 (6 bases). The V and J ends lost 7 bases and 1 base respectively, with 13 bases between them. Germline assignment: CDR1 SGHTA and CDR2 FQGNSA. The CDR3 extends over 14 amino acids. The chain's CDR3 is CASMAGGANTEAFF. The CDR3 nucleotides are TGTGCCAGCATGGCGGGGGGCGCGAACACTGAAGCTTTCTTT. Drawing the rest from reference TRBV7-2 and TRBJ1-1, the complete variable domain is GAGVSQSPSNKVTEKGKDVELRCDPISGHTALYWYRQSLGQGLEFLIYFQGNSAPDKSGLPSDRFSAERTGGSVSTLTIQRTQQEDSAVYLCASMAGGANTEAFFGQGTRLTVV.

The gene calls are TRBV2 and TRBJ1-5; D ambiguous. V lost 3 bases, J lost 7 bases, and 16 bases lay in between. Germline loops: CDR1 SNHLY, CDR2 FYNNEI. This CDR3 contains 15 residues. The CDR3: CASSDFGPSRQPQHF. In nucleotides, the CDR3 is TGTGCCAGCAGTGACTTCGGCCCTTCGAGGCAGCCCCAGCATTTT.

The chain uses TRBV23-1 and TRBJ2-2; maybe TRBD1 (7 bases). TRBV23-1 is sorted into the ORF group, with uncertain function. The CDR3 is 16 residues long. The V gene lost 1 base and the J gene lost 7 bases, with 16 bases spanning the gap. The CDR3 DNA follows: TGCGCCAGCAGTCAATTCGCGACAGGGAGGTTCGGGGAGCTGTTTTTT. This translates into CASSQFATGRFGELFF.

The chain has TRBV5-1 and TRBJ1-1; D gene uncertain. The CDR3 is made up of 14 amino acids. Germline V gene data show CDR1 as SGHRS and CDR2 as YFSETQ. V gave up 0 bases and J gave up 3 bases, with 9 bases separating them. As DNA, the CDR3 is TGCGCCAGCAGCTTGGGCCCGGGCGACACTGAAGCTTTCTTT. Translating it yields CASSLGPGDTEAFF. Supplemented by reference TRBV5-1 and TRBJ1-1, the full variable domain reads KAGVTQTPRYLIKTRGQQVTLSCSPISGHRSVSWYQQTPGQGLQFLFEYFSETQRNKGNFPGRFSGRQFSNSRSEMNVSTLELGDSALYLCASSLGPGDTEAFFGQGTRLTVV.

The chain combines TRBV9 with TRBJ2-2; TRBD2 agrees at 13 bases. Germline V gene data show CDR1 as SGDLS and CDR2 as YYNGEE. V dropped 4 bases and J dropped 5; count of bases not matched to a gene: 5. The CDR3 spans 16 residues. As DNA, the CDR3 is TGTGCCAGCAGCTCTAGACTAGCGGGGGGTACCGGGGAGCTGTTTTTT. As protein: CASSSRLAGGTGELFF.

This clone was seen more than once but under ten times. The CDR3 DNA reads as TGTGCCAGCAGTAGCAGGGATCAGCCCCAGCATTTT. The encoded protein is CASSSRDQPQHF. V gene TRBV6-2 or TRBV6-3 combines with J gene TRBJ1-5; maybe TRBD1 (5 bases). Looked up from germline, CDR1 is MNHEY and CDR2 is SVGEGT. Trimming stripped 5 bases from V and 5 bases from J, with 7 bases between. The CDR3 contains 12 residues.

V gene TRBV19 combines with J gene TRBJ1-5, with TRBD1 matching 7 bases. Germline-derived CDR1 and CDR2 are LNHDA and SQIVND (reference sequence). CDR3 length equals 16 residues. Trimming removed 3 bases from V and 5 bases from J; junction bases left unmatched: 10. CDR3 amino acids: CASSIPPQGKHQPQHF. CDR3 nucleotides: TGTGCCAGTAGTATCCCTCCACAGGGGAAACATCAGCCCCAGCATTTT.

This chain's CDR3 is CASRKRGGQWIRTDTQYF. CDR3 in DNA: TGTGCCAGTAGAAAGCGGGGGGGCCAATGGATAAGAACAGATACGCAGTATTTT. The chain carries TRBV19 and TRBJ2-3; 10 nucleotides align to TRBD2. V shed 6 bases, J shed 3 bases, and the junction held 15 bases outside the gene matches. CDR1 LNHDA and CDR2 SQIVND come from the germline V gene (reference sequence). CDR3 length equals 18 residues.

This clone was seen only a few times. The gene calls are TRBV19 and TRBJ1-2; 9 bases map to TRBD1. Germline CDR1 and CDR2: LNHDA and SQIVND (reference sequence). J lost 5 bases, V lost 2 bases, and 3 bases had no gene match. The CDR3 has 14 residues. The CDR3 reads CASSISDRGYGYTF. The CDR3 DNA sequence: TGTGCCAGTAGTATATCGGACAGGGGATATGGCTACACCTTC.

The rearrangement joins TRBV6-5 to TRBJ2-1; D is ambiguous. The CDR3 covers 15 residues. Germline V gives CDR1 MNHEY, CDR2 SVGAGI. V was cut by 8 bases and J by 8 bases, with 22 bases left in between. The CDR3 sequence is CASCFGVARMDEQFF. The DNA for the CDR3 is TGTGCCAGCTGTTTTGGGGTGGCGCGTATGGATGAGCAGTTCTTC.

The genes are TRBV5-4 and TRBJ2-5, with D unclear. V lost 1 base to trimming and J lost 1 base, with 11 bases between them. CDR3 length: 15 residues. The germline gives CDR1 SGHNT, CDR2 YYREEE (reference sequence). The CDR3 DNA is TGTGCCAGCAGCTTGAACAACGGTTTCCAAGAGACCCAGTACTTC. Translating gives CASSLNNGFQETQYF.

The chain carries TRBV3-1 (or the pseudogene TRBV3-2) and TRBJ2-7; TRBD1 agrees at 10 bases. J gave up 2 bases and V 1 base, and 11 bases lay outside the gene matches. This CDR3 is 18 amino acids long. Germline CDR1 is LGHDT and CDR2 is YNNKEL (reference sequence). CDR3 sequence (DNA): TGTGCCAGCAGCCAAGCTAGGAGACAGGGGGCTTGCGCCTACGAGCAGTACGTC. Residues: CASSQARRQGACAYEQYV.

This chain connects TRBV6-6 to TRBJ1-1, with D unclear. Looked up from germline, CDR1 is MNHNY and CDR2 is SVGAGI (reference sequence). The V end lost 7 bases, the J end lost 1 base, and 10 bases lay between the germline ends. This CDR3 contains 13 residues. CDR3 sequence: CASKWAENTEAFF. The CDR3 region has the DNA TGTGCCAGCAAATGGGCGGAGAACACTGAAGCTTTCTTT.

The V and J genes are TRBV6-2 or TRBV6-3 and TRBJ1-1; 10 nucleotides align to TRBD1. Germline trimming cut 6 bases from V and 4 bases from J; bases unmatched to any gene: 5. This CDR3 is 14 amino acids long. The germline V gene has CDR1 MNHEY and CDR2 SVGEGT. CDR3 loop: CASSRQGARTEAFF. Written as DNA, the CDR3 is TGTGCCAGCAGCAGACAGGGGGCGCGCACTGAAGCTTTCTTT.

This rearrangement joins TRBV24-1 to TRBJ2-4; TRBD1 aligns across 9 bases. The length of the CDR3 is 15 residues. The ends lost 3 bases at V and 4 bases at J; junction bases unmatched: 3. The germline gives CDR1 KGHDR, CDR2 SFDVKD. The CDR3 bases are TGTGCCACCAGTGATGGGGGGACAGGGAAAAACATTCAGTACTTC. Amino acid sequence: CATSDGGTGKNIQYF.

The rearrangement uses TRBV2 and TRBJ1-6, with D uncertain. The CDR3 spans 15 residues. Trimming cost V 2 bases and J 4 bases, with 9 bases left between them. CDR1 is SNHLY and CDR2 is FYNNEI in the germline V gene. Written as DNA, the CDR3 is TGTGCCAGCAGTGAACTGGCAGATTATAATTCACCCCTCCACTTT. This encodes CASSELADYNSPLHF. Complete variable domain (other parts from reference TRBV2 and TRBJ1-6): EPEVTQTPSHQVTQMGQEVILRCVPISNHLYFYWYRQILGQKVEFLVSFYNNEISEKSEIFDDQFSVERPDGSNFTLKIRSTKLEDSAMYFCASSELADYNSPLHFGNGTRLTVT.

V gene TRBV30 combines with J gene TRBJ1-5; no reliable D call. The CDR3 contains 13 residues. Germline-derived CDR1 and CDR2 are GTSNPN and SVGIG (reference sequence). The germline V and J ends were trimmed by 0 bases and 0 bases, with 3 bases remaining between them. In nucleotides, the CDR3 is TGTGCCTGGAGTGTAGGTAGCAATCAGCCCCAGCATTTT. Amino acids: CAWSVGSNQPQHF.

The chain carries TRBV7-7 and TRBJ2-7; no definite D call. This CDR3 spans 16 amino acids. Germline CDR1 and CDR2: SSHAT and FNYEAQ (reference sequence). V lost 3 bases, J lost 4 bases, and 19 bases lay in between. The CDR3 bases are TGTGCCAGCAGCTTTAAGGATCAGCCCTTACCTTACGAGCAGTACGTC. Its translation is CASSFKDQPLPYEQYV.

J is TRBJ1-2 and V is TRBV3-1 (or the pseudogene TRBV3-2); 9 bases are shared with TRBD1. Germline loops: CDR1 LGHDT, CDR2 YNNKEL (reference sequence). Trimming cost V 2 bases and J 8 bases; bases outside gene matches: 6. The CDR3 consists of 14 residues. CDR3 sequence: CASSQRTGARGYTF. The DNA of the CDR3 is TGTGCCAGCAGCCAACGGACAGGGGCGAGAGGCTACACCTTC.

The DNA of the CDR3 is TGTGCCAGCAGCCACACCGGACAGGGCTCTTTTGGCTACACCTTC. It translates to CASSHTGQGSFGYTF. This chain links TRBV4-2 with TRBJ1-2; 8 bases match TRBD1. The V and J ends lost 3 bases and 7 bases, in that order; junction bases with no gene match: 10. CDR3 length: 15 amino acids. Germline values: CDR1 LGHNA, CDR2 YNFKEQ.

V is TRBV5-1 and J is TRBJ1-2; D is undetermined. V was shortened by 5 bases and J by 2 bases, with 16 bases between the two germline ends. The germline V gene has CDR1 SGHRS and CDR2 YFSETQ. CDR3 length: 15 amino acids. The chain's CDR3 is CASRPDVQANYGYTF. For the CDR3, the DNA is TGCGCCAGCAGACCCGATGTGCAGGCGAACTATGGCTACACCTTC.

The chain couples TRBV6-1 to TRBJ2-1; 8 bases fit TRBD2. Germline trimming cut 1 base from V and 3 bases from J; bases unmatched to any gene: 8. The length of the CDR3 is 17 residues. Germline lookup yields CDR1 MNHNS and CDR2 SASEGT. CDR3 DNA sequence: TGTGCCAGCAGTGAAGTCCTCCCGGGGGGGTTCTACAATGAGCAGTTCTTC. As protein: CASSEVLPGGFYNEQFF.

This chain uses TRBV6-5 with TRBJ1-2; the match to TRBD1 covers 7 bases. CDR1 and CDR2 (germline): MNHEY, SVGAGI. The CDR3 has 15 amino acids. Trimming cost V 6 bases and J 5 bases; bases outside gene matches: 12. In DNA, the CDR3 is TGTGCCAGCAGACGATGGGACAGCCCGCAGTATGGCTACACCTTC. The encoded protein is CASRRWDSPQYGYTF.

The DNA for the CDR3 is TGTGCCAGCAGTACCAATGGTGAGCAGTTCTTC. This sequence encodes CASSTNGEQFF. The rearrangement joins TRBV7-3 to TRBJ2-1; no firm D call. From germline, CDR1 is SGHTA and CDR2 FQGTGA. The V and J ends lost 6 bases and 9 bases respectively, with 9 bases between them. The CDR3 length is 11 residues.

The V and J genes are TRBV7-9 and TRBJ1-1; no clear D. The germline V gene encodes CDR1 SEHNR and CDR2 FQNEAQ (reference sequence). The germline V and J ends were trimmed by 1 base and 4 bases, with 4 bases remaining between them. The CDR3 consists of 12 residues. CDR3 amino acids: CASSLGFTEAFF. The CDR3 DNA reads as TGTGCCAGCAGCTTAGGGTTCACTGAAGCTTTCTTT.

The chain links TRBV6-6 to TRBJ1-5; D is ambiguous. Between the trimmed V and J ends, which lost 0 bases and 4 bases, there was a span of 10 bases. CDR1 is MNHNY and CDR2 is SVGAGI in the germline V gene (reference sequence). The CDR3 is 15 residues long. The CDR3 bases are TGTGCCAGCAGTTACTCGAGTGGTGGGAATCAGCCCCAGCATTTT. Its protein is CASSYSSGGNQPQHF.

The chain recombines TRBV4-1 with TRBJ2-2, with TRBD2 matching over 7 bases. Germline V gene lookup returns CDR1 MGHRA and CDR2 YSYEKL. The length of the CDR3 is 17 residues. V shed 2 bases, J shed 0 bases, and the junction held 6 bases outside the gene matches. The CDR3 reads CASSQPPGLTNTGELFF. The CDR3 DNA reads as TGCGCCAGCAGCCAACCCCCGGGACTAACGAACACCGGGGAGCTGTTTTTT.

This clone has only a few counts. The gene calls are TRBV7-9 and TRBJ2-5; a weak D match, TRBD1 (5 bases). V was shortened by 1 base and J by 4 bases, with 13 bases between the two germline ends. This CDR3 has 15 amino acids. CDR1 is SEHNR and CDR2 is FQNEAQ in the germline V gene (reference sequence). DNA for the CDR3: TGTGCCAGCAGCTTAGTCCAGGGAAGCCCAGAGACCCAGTACTTC. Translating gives CASSLVQGSPETQYF.